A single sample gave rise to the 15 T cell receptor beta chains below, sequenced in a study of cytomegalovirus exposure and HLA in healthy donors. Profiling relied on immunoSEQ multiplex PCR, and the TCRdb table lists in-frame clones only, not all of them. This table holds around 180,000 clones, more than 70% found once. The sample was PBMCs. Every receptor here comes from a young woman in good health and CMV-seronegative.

The CDR3 DNA reads TGCAGTGCTAGACGGGGCTACACCTTC. This translates into CSARRGYTF. The chain combines TRBV20-1 with TRBJ1-2; D gene unclear. Germline V lookup: CDR1 DFQATT, CDR2 SNEGSKA (reference sequence). Trimming took 2 bases from V and 8 from J, leaving 3 bases between them. The CDR3 contains 9 residues.

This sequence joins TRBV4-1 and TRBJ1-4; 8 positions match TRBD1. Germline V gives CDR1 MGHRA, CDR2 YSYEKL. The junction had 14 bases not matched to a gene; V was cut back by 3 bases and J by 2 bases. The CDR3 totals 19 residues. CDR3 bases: TGCGCCAGCAGCCAGCCAAGTAGGACAGGGATGGGGACTAATGAAAAACTGTTTTTT. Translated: CASSQPSRTGMGTNEKLFF.

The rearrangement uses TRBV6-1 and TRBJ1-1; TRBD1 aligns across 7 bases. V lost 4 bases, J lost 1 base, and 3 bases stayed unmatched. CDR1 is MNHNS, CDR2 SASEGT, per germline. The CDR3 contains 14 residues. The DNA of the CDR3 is TGTGCCAGCAGTGGACAGGGTCGGAACACTGAAGCTTTCTTT. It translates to CASSGQGRNTEAFF.

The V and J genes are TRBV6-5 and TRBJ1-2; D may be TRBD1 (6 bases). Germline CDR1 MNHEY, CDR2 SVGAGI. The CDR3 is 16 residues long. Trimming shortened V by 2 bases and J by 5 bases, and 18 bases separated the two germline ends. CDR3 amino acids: CASSYGGALKPYGYTF. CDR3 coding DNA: TGTGCCAGCAGTTACGGGGGGGCACTTAAACCTTATGGCTACACCTTC.

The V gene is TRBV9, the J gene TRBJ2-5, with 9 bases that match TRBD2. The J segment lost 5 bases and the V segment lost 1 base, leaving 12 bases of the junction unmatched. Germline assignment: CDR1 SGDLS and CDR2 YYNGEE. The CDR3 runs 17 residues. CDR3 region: CASSVSPRLRGGETQYF. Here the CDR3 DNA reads TGTGCCAGCAGCGTAAGCCCACGATTGCGGGGGGGGGAGACCCAGTACTTC.

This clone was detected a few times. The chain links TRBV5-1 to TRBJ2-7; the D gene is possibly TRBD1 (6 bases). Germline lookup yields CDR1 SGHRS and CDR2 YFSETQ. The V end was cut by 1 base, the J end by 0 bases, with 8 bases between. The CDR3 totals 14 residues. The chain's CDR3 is CASSLSGVSYEQYF. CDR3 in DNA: TGCGCCAGCAGCTTGTCAGGGGTCTCCTACGAGCAGTACTTC.

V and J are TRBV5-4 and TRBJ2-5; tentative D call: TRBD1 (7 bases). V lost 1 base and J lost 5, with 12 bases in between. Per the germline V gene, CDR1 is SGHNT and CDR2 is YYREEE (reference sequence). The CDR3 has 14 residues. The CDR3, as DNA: TGTGCCAGCAGCTTGCAGGGGGGCAGGGAGACCCAGTACTTC. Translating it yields CASSLQGGRETQYF.

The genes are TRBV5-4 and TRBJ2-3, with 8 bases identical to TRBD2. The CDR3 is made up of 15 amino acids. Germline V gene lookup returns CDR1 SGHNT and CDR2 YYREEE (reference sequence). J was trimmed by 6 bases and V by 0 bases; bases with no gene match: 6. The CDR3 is CASSLGGTSPDTQYF. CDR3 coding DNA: TGTGCCAGCAGCTTGGGGGGGACTAGTCCCGATACGCAGTATTTT.

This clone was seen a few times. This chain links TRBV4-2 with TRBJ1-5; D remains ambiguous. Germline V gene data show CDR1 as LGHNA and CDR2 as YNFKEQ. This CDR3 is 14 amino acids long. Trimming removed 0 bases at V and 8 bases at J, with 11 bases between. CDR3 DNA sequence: TGTGCCAGCAGCCAAGATTTGCGGGAAAAGCCCCAGCATTTT. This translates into CASSQDLREKPQHF.

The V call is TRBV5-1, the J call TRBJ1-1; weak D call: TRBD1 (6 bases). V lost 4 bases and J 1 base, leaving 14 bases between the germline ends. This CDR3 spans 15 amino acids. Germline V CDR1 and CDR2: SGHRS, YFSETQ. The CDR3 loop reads CASSRDPGENTEAFF. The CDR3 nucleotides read TGCGCCAGCAGCCGGGATCCAGGGGAGAACACTGAAGCTTTCTTT.

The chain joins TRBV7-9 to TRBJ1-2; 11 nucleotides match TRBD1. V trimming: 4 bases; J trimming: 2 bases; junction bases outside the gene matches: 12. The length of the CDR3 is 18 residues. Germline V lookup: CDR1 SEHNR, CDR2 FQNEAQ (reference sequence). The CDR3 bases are TGTGCCAGCAGCTCATTGGGACAGGGGGTGATGCTGAACTATGGCTACACCTTC. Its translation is CASSSLGQGVMLNYGYTF.

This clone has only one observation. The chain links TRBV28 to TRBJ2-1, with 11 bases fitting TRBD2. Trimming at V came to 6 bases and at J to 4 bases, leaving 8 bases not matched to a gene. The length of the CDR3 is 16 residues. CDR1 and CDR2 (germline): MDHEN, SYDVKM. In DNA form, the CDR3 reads TGTGCCAGCAGCATGACTAGCGGGGCCCCTTACAATGAGCAGTTCTTC. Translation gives CASSMTSGAPYNEQFF.

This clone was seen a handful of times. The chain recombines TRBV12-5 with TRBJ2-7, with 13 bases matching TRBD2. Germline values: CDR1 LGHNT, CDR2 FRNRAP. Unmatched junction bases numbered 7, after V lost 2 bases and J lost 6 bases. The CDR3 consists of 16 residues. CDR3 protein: CASGLPTSGRKGEQYF. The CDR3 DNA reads TGTGCTAGTGGTTTGCCGACTAGCGGGAGGAAGGGCGAGCAGTACTTC.

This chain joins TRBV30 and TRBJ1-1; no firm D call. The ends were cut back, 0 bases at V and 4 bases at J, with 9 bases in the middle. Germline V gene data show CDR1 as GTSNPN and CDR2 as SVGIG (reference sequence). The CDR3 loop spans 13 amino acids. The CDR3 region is CAWSVVSGTEAFF. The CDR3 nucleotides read TGTGCCTGGAGTGTAGTATCGGGCACTGAAGCTTTCTTT. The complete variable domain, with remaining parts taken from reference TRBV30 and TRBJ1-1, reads SQTIHQWPATLVQPVGSPLSLECTVEGTSNPNLYWYRQAAGRGLQLLFYSVGIGQISSEVPQNLSASRPQDRQFILSSKKLLLSDSGFYLCAWSVVSGTEAFFGQGTRLTVV.

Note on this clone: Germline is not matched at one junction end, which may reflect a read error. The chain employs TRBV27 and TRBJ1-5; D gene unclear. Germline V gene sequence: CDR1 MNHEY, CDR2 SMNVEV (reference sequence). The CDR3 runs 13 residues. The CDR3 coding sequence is TGTGCCAGCAGTATGTATAGCTATCAGCCCCAGCATTTT. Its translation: CASSMYSYQPQHF.